This T cell receptor (beta chain) was profiled in a study of T cell changes during pregnancy in multiple sclerosis. Measured with immunoSEQ multiplex PCR; TCRdb has only the in-frame clones, and not every one. The sample records about 28,000 clones, about 90% being singletons. In germline, CDR1 is SGHRS, CDR2 YFSETQ. After removal of 5 bases from V and 7 bases from J, the junction contained 6 bases not matched to a gene. This CDR3 region has 13 residues. This clone was found once. The rearrangement links TRBV5-1 to TRBJ2-1; 7 bases match TRBD1. The clonotype originates from a female donor in good health, enrolled as a control in a pregnancy study. Sequencing was performed on peripheral blood, taken in the first trimester of pregnancy. Here the CDR3 DNA reads TGCGCCAGCAGAACGGACAGGCTAAATGAGCAGTTCTTC. It yields the protein CASRTDRLNEQFF.